This T cell receptor beta chain was sequenced in a study of shared T cell receptors in the human thymus. Only in-frame clones appear in the TCRdb table, and some are missing; sequencing was by immunoSEQ multiplex PCR. In the table there are more than 550,000 clones, approximately 83% of which are singletons. With 4 bases removed from V and 0 bases from J, the gap between germline ends came to 10 bases. From germline, CDR1 is LNHDA and CDR2 SQIVND (reference sequence). This CDR3 is 14 amino acids long. The sample was also linked to a second study, of human thymus T cells. That report adds: In corrective heart surgery, resections were taken, and these provided the thymus tissue.

The clonotype comes from a girl under three years old with a congenital heart defect. The V and J genes are TRBV19 and TRBJ2-7; D gene unclear. The sequencing sample was made of thymocytes. CDR3 residues: CASSSQAISYEQYF. The CDR3 nucleotides are TGTGCCAGTAGTAGCCAGGCCATCTCCTACGAGCAGTACTTC.